These 32 T cell receptor beta chains share one sample of origin, sequenced in a study of T cell responses to AZD1222 COVID-19 vaccine. Clones were sequenced by immunoSEQ multiplex PCR, and TCRdb holds only the in-frame ones, with some missing. The sample has under 150,000 clones; over 75% are singletons. Sample: peripheral blood, taken on day 0 of AZD1222 vaccination. These receptors all come from an adult in good health.

The chain combines TRBV6-5 with TRBJ2-7, with 12 bases aligning to TRBD1. There are 15 residues in the CDR3. Germline loops: CDR1 MNHEY, CDR2 SVGAGI. The V and J ends lost 4 bases and 5 bases, in that order; junction bases with no gene match: 6. This CDR3 is CASSSPGQGADEQYF. CDR3 DNA sequence: TGTGCCAGCAGTTCTCCGGGACAGGGGGCGGACGAGCAGTACTTC.

CDR3 DNA sequence: TGTGCCAGCAGTTTCGGCAGCCCCTACACTGAAGCTTTCTTT. Amino acid sequence: CASSFGSPYTEAFF. The V and J genes are TRBV6-2 or TRBV6-3 and TRBJ1-1; D is ambiguous. Germline CDR1 is MNHEY and CDR2 is SVGEGT. Trimming cost V 4 bases and J 3 bases, with 12 bases left between them. The CDR3 sequence is 14 residues long.

The rearrangement joins TRBV18 to TRBJ1-4, with a weak D call TRBD1 (5 bases). The CDR3 is 15 residues long. V was trimmed by 3 bases and J by 7 bases, leaving 15 bases between them. Germline lookup yields CDR1 KGHSH and CDR2 LQKENI. CDR3: CASSPNRDWGEKLFF. The DNA of the CDR3 is TGTGCCAGCTCACCGAACCGGGACTGGGGTGAAAAACTGTTTTTT.

This clone came up once. Other DNA sequences of this sample code for an identical CDR3. V is TRBV4-1 and J is TRBJ1-5; D gene unclear. Between the trimmed V and J ends, which lost 0 bases and 6 bases, there was a span of 6 bases. This CDR3 is built from 13 residues. Per the germline V gene, CDR1 is MGHRA and CDR2 is YSYEKL. The DNA of the CDR3 is TGCGCCAGCAGCCAAGAAGGCGGTCAGCCCCAGCATTTT. Encoded protein: CASSQEGGQPQHF.

This chain connects TRBV5-6 to TRBJ1-1, with a possible D match to TRBD1 (5 bases). Trimming stripped 1 base from V and 3 bases from J, with 10 bases between. The germline V gene has CDR1 SGHDT and CDR2 YYEEEE. There are 14 residues in the CDR3. CDR3 in DNA: TGTGCCAGCAGCTTGATAGGACATGACACTGAAGCTTTCTTT. Amino acid sequence: CASSLIGHDTEAFF.

This clone has only one observation. J is TRBJ2-2 and V is TRBV7-2; D unresolved. V was clipped by 5 bases and J by 5 bases, with 0 bases between them. The CDR3 consists of 10 residues. The germline CDR1 and CDR2 sequences are SGHTA and FQGNSA. CDR3 sequence reads: CASSTGELFF. CDR3 sequence (DNA): TGTGCCAGCAGCACCGGGGAGCTGTTTTTT.

J is TRBJ2-7 and V is TRBV5-1; the match to TRBD2 covers 8 bases. The CDR3 covers 14 residues. The J segment lost 6 bases and the V segment lost 3 bases, leaving 8 bases of the junction unmatched. CDR1 SGHRS and CDR2 YFSETQ come from the germline V gene. The CDR3 sequence is CASSSWAGGTEQYF. CDR3 DNA sequence: TGCGCCAGCAGCTCTTGGGCGGGAGGTACCGAGCAGTACTTC.

The CDR3 coding sequence is TGTGCCAGCAGGACAGGGAGTGGAGGCTCCTACGAGCAGTACTTC. It translates to CASRTGSGGSYEQYF. The J gene is TRBJ2-7, the V gene TRBV27; 7 positions agree with TRBD1. Losses at the gene ends were 6 bases for V and 0 bases for J; bases not matched to a gene: 8. The length of the CDR3 is 15 residues. The germline gives CDR1 MNHEY, CDR2 SMNVEV (reference sequence).

The J gene is TRBJ1-1, the V gene TRBV25-1, with no clear D. Trimming took 5 bases from V and 5 from J, leaving 12 bases between them. Germline V gives CDR1 MGHDK, CDR2 SYGVNS. There are 13 residues in the CDR3. The CDR3 DNA reads TGTGCCAGCAGTCCTCCTCTGGAAACTGAAGCTTTCTTT. This translates into CASSPPLETEAFF.

In this sample, this clone turned up a few times. The rearrangement uses TRBV6-5 and TRBJ2-2, with D possibly matching TRBD2 (6 bases). V lost 2 bases, J lost 7 bases, and 11 bases lay in between. This CDR3 has 14 amino acids. In germline, CDR1 is MNHEY, CDR2 SVGAGI. CDR3: CASSYGGRGGELFF. Here the CDR3 DNA reads TGTGCCAGCAGTTACGGGGGGAGAGGCGGGGAGCTGTTTTTT.

This chain uses TRBV7-9 with TRBJ1-4, with TRBD1 as a possible D gene (6 bases). The germline gives CDR1 SEHNR, CDR2 FQNEAQ (reference sequence). Trimming cost V 5 bases and J 4 bases, with 14 bases left between them. The CDR3 contains 15 residues. The CDR3: CASSPTGAINEKLFF. The DNA for the CDR3 is TGTGCCAGCAGCCCGACAGGAGCGATTAATGAAAAACTGTTTTTT.

This chain uses TRBV5-1 with TRBJ1-4, with a possible D match to TRBD1 (5 bases). CDR1 is SGHRS and CDR2 is YFSETQ in the germline V gene. This CDR3 is built from 14 residues. Trimming shortened V by 5 bases and J by 0 bases, and 8 bases separated the two germline ends. CDR3 residues: CASRAGATNEKLFF. The CDR3 DNA reads as TGCGCCAGCAGGGCGGGGGCAACTAATGAAAAACTGTTTTTT.

J is TRBJ1-1 and V is TRBV5-1; TRBD1 agrees at 7 bases. This CDR3 is 14 amino acids long. In germline, CDR1 is SGHRS, CDR2 YFSETQ. Trimming at V came to 5 bases and at J to 4 bases, leaving 8 bases not matched to a gene. CDR3 protein: CASSEDRRRTEAFF. DNA for the CDR3: TGCGCCAGCAGTGAGGACAGGCGGCGCACTGAAGCTTTCTTT.

This clone was counted only a few times. This chain joins TRBV6-5 and TRBJ1-1, with 7 bases identical to TRBD1. This CDR3 region has 13 residues. The junction had 11 bases not matched to a gene; V was cut back by 6 bases and J by 10 bases. Per germline, CDR1 MNHEY and CDR2 SVGAGI. CDR3 amino acids: CASSLQTDRVAFF. CDR3 coding DNA: TGTGCCAGCAGCCTCCAAACCGACAGGGTAGCTTTCTTT.

V usage is TRBV4-2 and J usage is TRBJ1-2; no reliable D call. The CDR3 is 15 residues long. Germline V gene sequence: CDR1 LGHNA, CDR2 YNFKEQ. V lost 3 bases and J lost 1, with 12 bases in between. The CDR3 protein is CASSQAAQVNYGYTF. The CDR3 nucleotides read TGTGCCAGCAGCCAGGCGGCGCAGGTTAACTATGGCTACACCTTC.

V usage is TRBV19 and J usage is TRBJ2-7, with D uncertain. The CDR3 is made up of 14 amino acids. Trimming cost V 4 bases and J 0 bases, with 10 bases left between them. Germline V gene sequence: CDR1 LNHDA, CDR2 SQIVND (reference sequence). The CDR3 region is CASSKASLSYEQYF. DNA for the CDR3: TGTGCCAGTAGTAAGGCTTCCCTCTCCTACGAGCAGTACTTC.

The CDR3 coding sequence is TGTGCCAGTAGCCCCACGGCCCGGACCTACGAGCAGTACTTC. This gives the protein CASSPTARTYEQYF. The gene calls are TRBV19 and TRBJ2-7; D remains ambiguous. CDR1 LNHDA and CDR2 SQIVND come from the germline V gene (reference sequence). CDR3 length equals 14 residues. V lost 6 bases and J 2 bases, leaving 14 bases between the germline ends. Filled out from reference TRBV19 and TRBJ2-7, the complete variable domain reads DGGITQSPKYLFRKEGQNVTLSCEQNLNHDAMYWYRQDPGQGLRLIYYSQIVNDFQKGDIAEGYSVSREKKESFPLTVTSAQKNPTAFYLCASSPTARTYEQYFGPGTRLTVT.

Many counts were recorded for this clone. V gene TRBV20-1 combines with J gene TRBJ1-6; the D is unclear. The CDR3 consists of 11 residues. Germline V lookup: CDR1 DFQATT, CDR2 SNEGSKA (reference sequence). Trimming stripped 3 bases from V and 8 bases from J, with 5 bases between. The CDR3 sequence: CSASPHSPLHF. The CDR3 DNA reads as TGCAGTGCTAGTCCGCATTCACCCCTCCACTTT.

This clone was observed a handful of times. The CDR3 nucleotides are TGTGCCAGCAGGACAGGGACGAACACTGAAGCTTTCTTT. Its protein is CASRTGTNTEAFF. This chain uses TRBV6-5 with TRBJ1-1; 7 bases match TRBD1. The length of the CDR3 is 13 residues. The germline CDR1 and CDR2 sequences are MNHEY and SVGAGI. J was trimmed by 1 base and V by 6 bases; bases with no gene match: 2.

The V and J genes are TRBV2 and TRBJ1-4, with D perhaps matching TRBD1 (6 bases). V was clipped by 8 bases and J by 5 bases, with 15 bases between them. There are 14 residues in the CDR3. Germline-derived CDR1 and CDR2 are SNHLY and FYNNEI. CDR3 in DNA: TGTGCCAGCTTTATGACAGGAGTAAATGAAAAACTGTTTTTT. Its translation: CASFMTGVNEKLFF. Filled out from reference TRBV2 and TRBJ1-4, the complete variable domain reads EPEVTQTPSHQVTQMGQEVILRCVPISNHLYFYWYRQILGQKVEFLVSFYNNEISEKSEIFDDQFSVERPDGSNFTLKIRSTKLEDSAMYFCASFMTGVNEKLFFGSGTQLSVL.

This rearrangement joins TRBV28 to TRBJ2-1, with 8 bases matching TRBD2. The ends lost 8 bases at V and 11 bases at J; junction bases unmatched: 14. The germline V gene has CDR1 MDHEN and CDR2 SYDVKM. This CDR3 is built from 14 residues. As DNA, the CDR3 is TGTGCCAGCTGGCTGGGTGGTAGCGGGATGCAGCAGTTCTTC. It yields the protein CASWLGGSGMQQFF.

This rearrangement joins TRBV2 to TRBJ1-2, with TRBD1 matching over 9 bases. Germline loops: CDR1 SNHLY, CDR2 FYNNEI. This CDR3 has 16 amino acids. J was trimmed by 4 bases and V by 6 bases; bases with no gene match: 12. The CDR3 sequence: CASSRTGAIRVYGYTF. CDR3 DNA sequence: TGTGCCAGCAGCAGGACAGGGGCCATTAGGGTCTATGGCTACACCTTC.

V gene TRBV5-1 combines with J gene TRBJ1-4; D is possibly TRBD1 (5 bases). The V gene lost 3 bases and the J gene lost 4 bases, with 10 bases spanning the gap. From germline, CDR1 is SGHRS and CDR2 YFSETQ. The CDR3 loop spans 14 amino acids. This CDR3 is CASSSGQGNEKLFF. For the CDR3, the DNA is TGCGCCAGCAGCTCTGGGCAGGGTAATGAAAAACTGTTTTTT.

This sequence joins TRBV29-1 and TRBJ2-5, with D maybe TRBD1 (5 bases). V gave up 7 bases and J gave up 5 bases, with 14 bases separating them. The germline gives CDR1 SQVTM, CDR2 ANQGSEA. The CDR3 is 12 residues long. CDR3 DNA: TGCAGCGGGTTCATAAAGGGGGAGACCCAGTACTTC. This gives the protein CSGFIKGETQYF. Using reference TRBV29-1 and TRBJ2-5 for the parts outside the CDR3, the full variable domain is SAVISQKPSRDICQRGTSLTIQCQVDSQVTMMFWYRQQPGQSLTLIATANQGSEATYESGFVIDKFPISRPNLTFSTLTVSNMSPEDSSIYLCSGFIKGETQYFGPGTRLLVL.

V usage is TRBV9 and J usage is TRBJ2-6, with 7 bases matching TRBD2. The V gene's germline CDR1 is SGDLS and CDR2 YYNGEE. V lost 3 bases to trimming and J lost 0 bases; unmatched junction nucleotides: 0. The CDR3 runs to 15 residues. The CDR3 reads CASSAGGSGANVLTF. The DNA of the CDR3 is TGTGCCAGCAGCGCGGGGGGCTCTGGGGCCAACGTCCTGACTTTC.

This chain joins TRBV2 and TRBJ1-1, with D uncertain. Trimming took 5 bases from V and 3 from J, leaving 10 bases between them. The CDR3 loop spans 13 amino acids. CDR1 SNHLY and CDR2 FYNNEI come from the germline V gene. The CDR3 region is CASSLDGDTEAFF. The DNA of the CDR3 is TGTGCCAGCAGTCTAGACGGGGACACTGAAGCTTTCTTT.

This rearrangement joins TRBV5-1 to TRBJ1-6; D is unclear. Germline loops: CDR1 SGHRS, CDR2 YFSETQ. The CDR3 runs 12 residues. Trimming stripped 3 bases from V and 14 bases from J, with 12 bases between. Here the CDR3 reads CASSSGPGALHF. CDR3 sequence (DNA): TGCGCCAGCAGCTCGGGCCCTGGGGCCCTCCACTTT. The full variable domain, rest sourced from reference TRBV5-1 and TRBJ1-6, is KAGVTQTPRYLIKTRGQQVTLSCSPISGHRSVSWYQQTPGQGLQFLFEYFSETQRNKGNFPGRFSGRQFSNSRSEMNVSTLELGDSALYLCASSSGPGALHFGNGTRLTVT.

This chain links TRBV5-1 with TRBJ1-5; D gene ambiguous. The CDR3 extends over 13 amino acids. Germline-derived CDR1 and CDR2 are SGHRS and YFSETQ. Trimming took off 9 bases at V and 5 bases at J, with 15 bases between the two ends. The CDR3: CATAPTGDQPQHF. The DNA of the CDR3 is TGCGCCACCGCCCCCACCGGGGATCAGCCCCAGCATTTT.

The V gene is TRBV24-1, the J gene TRBJ2-1; 7 bases are shared with TRBD1. This CDR3 has 13 residues. In germline, CDR1 is KGHDR, CDR2 SFDVKD. V shed 3 bases, J shed 9 bases, and the junction held 4 bases outside the gene matches. CDR3 coding DNA: TGTGCCACCAGTGATACAGGGGTTTTTGAGCAGTTCTTC. Encoded protein: CATSDTGVFEQFF.

This chain joins TRBV11-3 and TRBJ2-2; tentative D call: TRBD2 (5 bases). The germline V gene encodes CDR1 SGHNT and CDR2 YENEEA. V lost 2 bases to trimming and J lost 0 bases, with 7 bases between them. This CDR3 spans 15 amino acids. For the CDR3, the DNA is TGTGCCAGCAGCTTAACGGGGACGAACACCGGGGAGCTGTTTTTT. Translated: CASSLTGTNTGELFF. Full variable domain (remainder filled in from reference TRBV11-3 and TRBJ2-2): EAGVVQSPRYKIIEKKQPVAFWCNPISGHNTLYWYLQNLGQGPELLIRYENEEAVDDSQLPKDRFSAERLKGVDSTLKIQPAELGDSAVYLCASSLTGTNTGELFFGEGSRLTVL.

In this sample, this clone turned up once. This rearrangement joins TRBV5-1 to TRBJ1-6; maybe TRBD1 (6 bases). This CDR3 region has 16 residues. V gave up 0 bases and J gave up 6 bases, with 13 bases separating them. Germline-derived CDR1 and CDR2 are SGHRS and YFSETQ. CDR3 DNA sequence: TGCGCCAGCAGCTTGGCCAACACAGGGCCTAATTCACCCCTCCACTTT. This gives the protein CASSLANTGPNSPLHF.

For the CDR3, the DNA is TGTGCCAGCAGTTTATATTCCCCGGGACTAGATGCGTTCTTC. Translating gives CASSLYSPGLDAFF. The V gene is TRBV28, the J gene TRBJ2-1, with 8 bases identical to TRBD2. The CDR3 is made up of 14 amino acids. V was clipped by 1 base and J by 15 bases; unmatched bases: 11. Germline loops: CDR1 MDHEN, CDR2 SYDVKM.